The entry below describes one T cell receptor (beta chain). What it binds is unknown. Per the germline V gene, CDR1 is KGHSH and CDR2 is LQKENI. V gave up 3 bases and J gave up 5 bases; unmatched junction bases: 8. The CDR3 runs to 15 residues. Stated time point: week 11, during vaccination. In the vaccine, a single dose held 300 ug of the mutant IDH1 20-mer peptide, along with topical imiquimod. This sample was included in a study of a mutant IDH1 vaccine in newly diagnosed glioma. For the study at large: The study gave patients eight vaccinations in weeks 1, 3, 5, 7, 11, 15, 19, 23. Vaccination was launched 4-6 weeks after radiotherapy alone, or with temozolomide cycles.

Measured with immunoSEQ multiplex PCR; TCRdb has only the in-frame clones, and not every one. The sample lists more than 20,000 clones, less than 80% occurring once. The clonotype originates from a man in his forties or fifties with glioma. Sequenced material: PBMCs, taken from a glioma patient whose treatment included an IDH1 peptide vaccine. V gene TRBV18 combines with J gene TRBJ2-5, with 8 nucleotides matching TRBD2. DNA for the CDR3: TGTGCCAGCTCACCGGGGAGCGGGAGTCGTGAGACCCAGTACTTC. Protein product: CASSPGSGSRETQYF. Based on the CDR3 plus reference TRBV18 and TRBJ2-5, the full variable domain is NAGVMQNPRHLVRRRGQEARLRCSPMKGHSHVYWYRQLPEEGLKFMVYLQKENIIDESGMPKERFSAEFPKEGPSILRIQQVVRGDSAAYFCASSPGSGSRETQYFGPGTRLLVL.